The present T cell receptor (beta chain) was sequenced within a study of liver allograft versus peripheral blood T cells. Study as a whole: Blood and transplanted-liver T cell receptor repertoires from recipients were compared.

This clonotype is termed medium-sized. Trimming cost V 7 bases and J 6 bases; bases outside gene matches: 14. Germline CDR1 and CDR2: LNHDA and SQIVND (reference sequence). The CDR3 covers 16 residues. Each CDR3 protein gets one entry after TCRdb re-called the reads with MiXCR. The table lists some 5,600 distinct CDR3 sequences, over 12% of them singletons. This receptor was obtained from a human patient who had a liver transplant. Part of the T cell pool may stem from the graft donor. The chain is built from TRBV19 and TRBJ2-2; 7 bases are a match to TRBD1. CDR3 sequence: CASILTGQPPAGELFF. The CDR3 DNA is TGTGCCAGTATACTCACGGGACAGCCCCCCGCCGGGGAGCTGTTTTTT.